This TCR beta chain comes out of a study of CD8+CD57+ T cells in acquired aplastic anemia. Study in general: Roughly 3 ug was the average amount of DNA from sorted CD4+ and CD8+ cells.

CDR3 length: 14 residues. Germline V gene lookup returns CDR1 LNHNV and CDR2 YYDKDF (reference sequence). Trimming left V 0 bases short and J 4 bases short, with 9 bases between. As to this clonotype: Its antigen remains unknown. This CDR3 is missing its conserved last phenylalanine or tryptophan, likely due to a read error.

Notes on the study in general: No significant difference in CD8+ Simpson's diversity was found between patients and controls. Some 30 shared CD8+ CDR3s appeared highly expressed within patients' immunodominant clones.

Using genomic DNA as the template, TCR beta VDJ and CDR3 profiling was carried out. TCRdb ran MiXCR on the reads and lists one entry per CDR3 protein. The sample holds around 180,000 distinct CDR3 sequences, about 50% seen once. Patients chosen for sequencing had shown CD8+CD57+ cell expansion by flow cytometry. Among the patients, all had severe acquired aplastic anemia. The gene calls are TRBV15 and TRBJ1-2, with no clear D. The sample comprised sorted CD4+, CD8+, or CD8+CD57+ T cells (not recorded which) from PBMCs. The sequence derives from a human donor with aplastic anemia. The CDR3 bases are TGTGCCACCAGCAGAGACATGGATGGCTATGGCTACACCATC. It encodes CATSRDMDGYGYTI.